One T cell receptor beta chain is described in this entry. V lost 8 bases, J lost 0 bases, and 5 bases lay in between. Germline CDR1 and CDR2: MGHRA and YSYEKL. This CDR3 is built from 12 residues. The sample is drawn from a study of shared clonotypes between healthy human individuals. Cells designated naive CD8 were CD45RO-negative and were positively selected for CCR7, with terminally differentiated effector memory CD45RA+ cells excluded. Using immunoSEQ multiplex PCR, the repertoire was profiled, and TCRdb retains in-frame clones only, with some absent. Among hundreds of thousands of clones listed, about 95% were seen once.

The clonotype originates from a woman under 40 in good health. The chain recombines TRBV4-1 with TRBJ1-3; D remains ambiguous. The sample was naive CD8+ T cells sorted from blood. The CDR3 DNA reads as TGCGCCAGCTCCCCCTCTGGAAACACCATATATTTT. It encodes CASSPSGNTIYF.